The TCR beta chain under discussion was sequenced for a study of CD8 T cells in ankylosing spondylitis. TCRdb re-called the 5' RACE reads through MiXCR, storing one row per CDR3 protein. This sample carries a few hundred thousand distinct CDR3 sequences, more than 15% of them seen once, and the ten largest clones take about a third. A remark on this clonotype: Its specificity is unknown.

Whole-study findings and limits: A motif of roughly 8 highly homologous TCR beta variants was seen as apparently characteristic of ankylosing spondylitis blood.

In germline, CDR1 is SGHVS, CDR2 FNYEAQ. Trimming at V came to 5 bases and at J to 4 bases, leaving 8 bases not matched to a gene. The CDR3 has 15 residues. J is TRBJ2-7 and V is TRBV7-6; 10 nucleotides align to TRBD1. The TCR sequence derives from a male donor with ankylosing spondylitis or in good health (not recorded which). The sequenced material came from blood, either unsorted or a sorted T cell fraction (not recorded which). DNA of the CDR3: TGTGCCAGCAGCCCCAGACAGGGGGCCCTATACGAGCAGTACTTC. Protein product: CASSPRQGALYEQYF.